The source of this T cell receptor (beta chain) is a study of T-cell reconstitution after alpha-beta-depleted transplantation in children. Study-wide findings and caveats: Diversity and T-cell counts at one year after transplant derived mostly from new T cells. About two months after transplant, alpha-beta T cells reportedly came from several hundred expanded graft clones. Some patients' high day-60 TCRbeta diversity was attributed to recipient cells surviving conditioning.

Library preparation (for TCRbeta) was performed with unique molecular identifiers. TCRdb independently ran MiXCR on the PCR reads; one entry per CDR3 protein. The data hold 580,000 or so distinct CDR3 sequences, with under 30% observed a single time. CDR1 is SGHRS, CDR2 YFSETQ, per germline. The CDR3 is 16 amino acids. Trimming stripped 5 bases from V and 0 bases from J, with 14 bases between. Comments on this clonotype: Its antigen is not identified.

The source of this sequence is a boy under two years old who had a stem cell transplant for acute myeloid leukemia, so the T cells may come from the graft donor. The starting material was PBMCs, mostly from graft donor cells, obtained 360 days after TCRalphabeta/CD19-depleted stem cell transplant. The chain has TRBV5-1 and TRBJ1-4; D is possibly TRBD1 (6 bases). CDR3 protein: CASSTGLGTTNEKLFF. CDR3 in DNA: TGCGCCAGCAGTACAGGGTTAGGAACAACTAATGAAAAACTGTTTTTT. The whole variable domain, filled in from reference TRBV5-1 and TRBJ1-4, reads KAGVTQTPRYLIKTRGQQVTLSCSPISGHRSVSWYQQTPGQGLQFLFEYFSETQRNKGNFPGRFSGRQFSNSRSEMNVSTLELGDSALYLCASSTGLGTTNEKLFFGSGTQLSVL.